The 12 T cell receptor beta chains reported below all come from one sample, sequenced in a study of T cell changes during pregnancy in multiple sclerosis. Assay used: immunoSEQ multiplex PCR; TCRdb lists only in-frame clones, some missing. Of more than 70,000 clones listed, 90% to 95% were seen once; the top ten hold about 1.6%. The sample here was peripheral blood, taken after pregnancy. Receptors originate from a female donor in good health, enrolled as a control in a pregnancy study.

J is TRBJ1-6 and V is TRBV11-2; TRBD1 might be the D (6 bases). This CDR3 has 12 amino acids. Per the germline V gene, CDR1 is SGHAT and CDR2 is FQNNGV. V was clipped by 4 bases and J by 9 bases, with 7 bases between them. This CDR3 is CASSSRGSPLHF. The CDR3 region has the DNA TGTGCCAGCAGCTCCAGGGGTTCACCCCTCCACTTT. The full variable domain, rest sourced from reference TRBV11-2 and TRBJ1-6, is EAGVAQSPRYKIIEKRQSVAFWCNPISGHATLYWYQQILGQGPKLLIQFQNNGVVDDSQLPKDRFSAERLKGVDSTLKIQPAKLEDSAVYLCASSSRGSPLHFGNGTRLTVT.

The rearrangement uses TRBV7-2 and TRBJ2-5; TRBD2 matches 10 bases. With V trimmed by 4 bases and J by 7 bases, 9 bases remained unmatched. Germline V gene lookup returns CDR1 SGHTA and CDR2 FQGNSA. CDR3 length: 15 amino acids. CDR3 in amino acids: CASSSPAGGIWTQYF. CDR3 nucleotide sequence: TGTGCCAGCAGCTCCCCAGCGGGGGGGATATGGACCCAGTACTTC.

The CDR3 DNA reads as TGTGCCAGTAGTCGGACTAGCGGCTTCACCGGGGAGCTGTTTTTT. It encodes CASSRTSGFTGELFF. The gene calls are TRBV19 and TRBJ2-2; 10 bases are a match to TRBD2. The CDR3 spans 15 residues. The germline gives CDR1 LNHDA, CDR2 SQIVND (reference sequence). The ends lost 5 bases at V and 4 bases at J; junction bases unmatched: 4. The full variable domain, rest sourced from reference TRBV19 and TRBJ2-2, is DGGITQSPKYLFRKEGQNVTLSCEQNLNHDAMYWYRQDPGQGLRLIYYSQIVNDFQKGDIAEGYSVSREKKESFPLTVTSAQKNPTAFYLCASSRTSGFTGELFFGEGSRLTVL.

CDR3 in amino acids: CASSLVAGATDTQYF. In DNA, the CDR3 is TGTGCCAGCAGTTTGGTAGCGGGGGCAACAGATACGCAGTATTTT. The chain uses TRBV27 and TRBJ2-3, with 9 positions matching TRBD2. The V and J ends lost 3 bases and 3 bases, in that order; junction bases with no gene match: 4. CDR3 size: 15 residues. Germline loops: CDR1 MNHEY, CDR2 SMNVEV (reference sequence).

The CDR3 protein is CASSLVGLRAEVSPLHF. The CDR3 DNA follows: TGTGCCAGCAGCTTAGTGGGACTTCGGGCGGAAGTTTCACCCCTCCACTTT. The V and J genes are TRBV11-2 and TRBJ1-6, with D maybe TRBD1 (5 bases). The length of the CDR3 is 17 residues. V was trimmed by 1 base and J by 9 bases, leaving 19 bases between them. Germline V gives CDR1 SGHAT, CDR2 FQNNGV.

V is TRBV7-2 and J is TRBJ1-6; D gene uncertain. The CDR3 totals 14 residues. Trimming removed 3 bases at V and 7 bases at J, with 10 bases between. Germline values: CDR1 SGHTA, CDR2 FQGNSA. CDR3 sequence: CASSLVGGNSPLHF. The CDR3 bases are TGTGCCAGCAGCTTGGTTGGAGGCAATTCACCCCTCCACTTT.

The chain combines TRBV7-6 with TRBJ1-6, with D hard to call. Germline V gene data show CDR1 as SGHVS and CDR2 as FNYEAQ. V gave up 4 bases and J gave up 4 bases, with 5 bases separating them. The CDR3 loop spans 13 amino acids. Here the CDR3 DNA reads TGTGCCAGCAGCTCACGGTATAATTCACCCCTCCACTTT. Its translation is CASSSRYNSPLHF.

This clone has a handful of counts. This chain joins TRBV27 and TRBJ1-1, with TRBD1 matching over 8 bases. CDR1 is MNHEY, CDR2 SMNVEV, per germline (reference sequence). Trimming cost V 7 bases and J 12 bases; bases outside gene matches: 16. The CDR3 runs 14 residues. CDR3 amino acids: CASTQPGTGLKTFF. The DNA for the CDR3 is TGTGCCAGCACCCAACCCGGGACAGGACTCAAAACTTTCTTT.

The V call is TRBV27, the J call TRBJ1-2, with 8 bases lining up with TRBD1. The CDR3 extends over 15 amino acids. The V segment lost 6 bases and the J segment 7 bases; nucleotides outside the gene matches: 13. CDR1 and CDR2 from the germline V gene are MNHEY and SMNVEV (reference sequence). CDR3 protein: CASRRTGLIDSGYTF. CDR3 DNA: TGTGCCAGCAGACGGACAGGGTTGATCGACTCTGGCTACACCTTC.

In this sample, this clone turned up once. This chain uses TRBV18 with TRBJ1-5; D unresolved. The CDR3 is made up of 15 amino acids. Germline V gives CDR1 KGHSH, CDR2 LQKENI. V shed 5 bases and J shed 9 bases, with 20 bases lying between them. CDR3 sequence (DNA): TGTGCCAGCTCATTGAGCGGGTATTCCCCCGGGCCCCAGCATTTT. Its translation is CASSLSGYSPGPQHF.

The table lists this clone with a count of one. This chain connects TRBV27 to TRBJ2-1; TRBD2 aligns across 10 bases. The CDR3 is 16 residues long. The ends lost 3 bases at V and 8 bases at J; junction bases unmatched: 10. The germline CDR1 and CDR2 sequences are MNHEY and SMNVEV (reference sequence). The DNA for the CDR3 is TGTGCCAGCAGTTTCCGGGCTAGCGGGGGCCGCCATGAGCAGTTCTTC. Translation: CASSFRASGGRHEQFF.

The V gene is TRBV4-1, the J gene TRBJ2-5; TRBD1 matches 8 bases. V lost 0 bases and J lost 5; bases outside the gene matches: 11. From germline, CDR1 is MGHRA and CDR2 YSYEKL. CDR3 length: 17 residues. CDR3 in amino acids: CASSQEWGTGAVETQYF. CDR3 coding DNA: TGCGCCAGCAGCCAAGAATGGGGGACAGGCGCTGTCGAGACCCAGTACTTC.